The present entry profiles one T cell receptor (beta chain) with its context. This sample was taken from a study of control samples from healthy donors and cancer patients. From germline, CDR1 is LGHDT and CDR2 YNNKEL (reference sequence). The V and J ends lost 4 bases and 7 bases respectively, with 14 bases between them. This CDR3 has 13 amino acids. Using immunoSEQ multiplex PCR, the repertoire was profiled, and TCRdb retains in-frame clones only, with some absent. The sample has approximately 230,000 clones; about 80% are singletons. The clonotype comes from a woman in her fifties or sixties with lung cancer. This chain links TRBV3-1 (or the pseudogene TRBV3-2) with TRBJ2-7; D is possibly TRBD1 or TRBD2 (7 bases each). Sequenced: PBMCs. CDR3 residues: CASSLTSRGEQYF. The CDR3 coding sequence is TGTGCCAGCAGCCTGACTAGCAGGGGGGAGCAGTACTTC.